The clone carrying this T cell receptor (beta chain) occurred a few times. This record comes from a study of response to subunit inactivated influenza vaccine. The CDR3 has 15 residues. Trimming at V came to 5 bases and at J to 6 bases, leaving 7 bases not matched to a gene. TCRdb ran MiXCR on the RT-PCR reads and lists one entry per CDR3 protein. In the table there are 700,000 to 800,000 distinct CDR3 sequences, about a fifth of which are singletons. The source of this sequence is a man aged 50-60 years who received an inactivated influenza vaccine. Sequenced here: PBMCs from blood, sampled 5 to 6 days after vaccination. The chain joins TRBV12-3 or TRBV12-4 to TRBJ2-5, with 12 bases identical to TRBD1. The CDR3 sequence is CASSRDRGPGKTQYF. The CDR3, as DNA: TGTGCCAGCAGTCGGGACAGGGGGCCGGGGAAGACCCAGTACTTC.